This paragraph reports one TCR beta chain. Its antigen remains unknown. V shed 7 bases, J shed 8 bases, and the junction held 8 bases outside the gene matches. Germline CDR1 and CDR2: WSHSY and SAAADI. CDR3 length: 14 residues. This sample stems from a study of vaccination effects on CD4 cells after COVID-19. Background on the study: It was a median of 72 days after the second dose that post-vaccine samples were obtained.

Study-wide results and limits: Long after vaccination, the clones induced by infection and by vaccine shrank markedly in size.

Sequencing was preceded by expansion of antigen-specific CD4+ T cells with viral peptide pools in the ViraFEST assay. Following 10 days of culture, CD4+ T cells were isolated. Of the BNT162b2 and mRNA-1273 vaccines, participants received two doses of one or the other. No vaccinee had earlier SARS-CoV-2 infection, and nucleocapsid antibodies were negative. Around 2.2 million PBMC per well received approximately 9.4 IU/ml IL-2 and 9 to 10 ug/ml peptides in culture. Profiled with immunoSEQ multiplex PCR; TCRdb holds only in-frame clones, not every one. The repertoire consists of about 66,000 clones, with 76% occurring once and the leading ten covering around 0.9%.

The TCR comes from a human donor who received a COVID-19 vaccine. The chain employs TRBV10-2 and TRBJ1-4; 9 bases map to TRBD1. Sequences were derived from CD4+ T cells from PBMCs cultured with HCoV-OC43 spike peptides, sampled after COVID-19 vaccination. Subset given: HCoV-OC43 spike overlapping peptide pool stimulation. This CDR3 reads CASKMGTGSEKLFF. As DNA, the CDR3 is TGCGCCAGCAAGATGGGGACAGGGAGCGAAAAACTGTTTTTT.